These 22 T cell receptor beta chains originate from one sample sequenced in a study of cytomegalovirus exposure and HLA in healthy donors. The study ran its PCR with 60 Vbeta and 13 Jbeta primers. The protocol was immunoSEQ multiplex PCR, while the TCRdb copy is restricted to in-frame clones and leaves out a portion. The sample records about 130,000 clones, 81% being singletons. Sequences were obtained from PBMCs. The origin of the receptors is a woman aged 25-40 years in good health and CMV-seronegative.

The chain combines TRBV10-1 with TRBJ1-5; perhaps TRBD1 as D (5 bases). The CDR3 runs 18 residues. From germline, CDR1 is WNHNN and CDR2 SYGVQD (reference sequence). V was shortened by 0 bases and J by 5 bases, with 20 bases between the two germline ends. CDR3 sequence reads: CASSESTVQGKTHQPQHF. DNA for the CDR3: TGCGCCAGCAGTGAGTCGACGGTGCAGGGCAAAACGCATCAGCCCCAGCATTTT.

V gene TRBV7-9 combines with J gene TRBJ2-7; 9 nucleotides match TRBD2. V shed 1 base and J 3 bases; nucleotides not matched to a gene: 4. The CDR3 length is 15 residues. Germline V lookup: CDR1 SEHNR, CDR2 FQNEAQ (reference sequence). Here the CDR3 reads CASSLGTSVSYEQYF. CDR3 nucleotide sequence: TGTGCCAGCAGCTTAGGGACTAGCGTAAGCTACGAGCAGTACTTC.

The chain uses TRBV6-5 and TRBJ1-2; perhaps TRBD1 as D (5 bases). Trimming pared 6 bases from V and 8 bases from J, leaving 13 bases between. Germline lookup yields CDR1 MNHEY and CDR2 SVGAGI. The CDR3 extends over 12 amino acids. CDR3 sequence reads: CASSQGQRGYTF. CDR3 in DNA: TGTGCCAGCAGCCAGGGCCAAAGGGGCTACACCTTC.

The V gene is TRBV5-5, the J gene TRBJ1-5; perhaps TRBD1 as D (6 bases). Germline V CDR1 and CDR2: SGHKS, YYEKEE (reference sequence). Trimming took off 4 bases at V and 0 bases at J, with 11 bases between the two ends. CDR3 length equals 15 residues. This CDR3 is CASSTGQISNQPQHF. The CDR3 DNA reads as TGTGCCAGCAGCACCGGACAGATTAGCAATCAGCCCCAGCATTTT.

The chain employs TRBV9 and TRBJ2-7; TRBD2 aligns across 11 bases. V shed 0 bases and J 5 bases; nucleotides not matched to a gene: 4. CDR1 SGDLS and CDR2 YYNGEE come from the germline V gene. The CDR3 runs to 15 residues. The chain's CDR3 is CASSVGLAGINEQYF. The CDR3 coding sequence is TGTGCCAGCAGCGTAGGACTAGCGGGAATCAACGAGCAGTACTTC. The entire variable domain, with the rest obtained from reference TRBV9 and TRBJ2-7, is as follows: DSGVTQTPKHLITATGQRVTLRCSPRSGDLSVYWYQQSLDQGLQFLIQYYNGEERAKGNILERFSAQQFPDLHSELNLSSLELGDSALYFCASSVGLAGINEQYFGPGTRLTVT.

The rearrangement uses TRBV11-2 and TRBJ2-7; 14 bases align to TRBD2. The V gene end was trimmed by 4 bases and the J gene end by 2 bases; junction bases not matched to a gene: 7. The CDR3 loop spans 17 amino acids. Germline V gene lookup returns CDR1 SGHAT and CDR2 FQNNGV. CDR3 sequence reads: CASSSHPTSGGAYEQYF. CDR3 in DNA: TGTGCCAGCAGCTCCCACCCGACTAGCGGGGGGGCCTACGAGCAGTACTTC.

The chain combines TRBV19 with TRBJ2-5; 7 positions match TRBD1. CDR3 length: 13 amino acids. CDR1 and CDR2 from the germline V gene are LNHDA and SQIVND (reference sequence). The V gene end was trimmed by 4 bases and the J gene end by 2 bases; junction bases not matched to a gene: 1. In DNA form, the CDR3 reads TGTGCCAGTAGTAGCAGGGGGCAAGAGACCCAGTACTTC. Its protein product is CASSSRGQETQYF.

The chain joins TRBV5-6 to TRBJ2-3, with TRBD2 as a possible D gene (6 bases). CDR3 size: 15 residues. Trimming pared 0 bases from V and 2 bases from J, leaving 10 bases between. The germline CDR1 and CDR2 sequences are SGHDT and YYEEEE. CDR3 DNA sequence: TGTGCCAGCAGCTTGGTCGGGGAGGCCACAGATACGCAGTATTTT. This encodes CASSLVGEATDTQYF.

V usage is TRBV27 and J usage is TRBJ1-6, with 7 positions matching TRBD1. The CDR3 runs to 14 residues. V trimming: 5 bases; J trimming: 7 bases; junction bases outside the gene matches: 5. Germline V gene data show CDR1 as MNHEY and CDR2 as SMNVEV (reference sequence). The CDR3 nucleotides read TGTGCCAGCAGTCTAGGGGGCAAAAATTCACCCCTCCACTTT. Translated: CASSLGGKNSPLHF.

The V call is TRBV6-1, the J call TRBJ1-1; weak D call: TRBD1 (6 bases). Trimming cost V 2 bases and J 0 bases, with 13 bases left between them. The CDR3 has 16 residues. CDR1 is MNHNS, CDR2 SASEGT, per germline. The CDR3 nucleotides read TGTGCCAGCAGTGAAAGGTGGACAGCCGTGAACACTGAAGCTTTCTTT. It translates to CASSERWTAVNTEAFF.

This chain links TRBV5-1 with TRBJ2-5; possibly TRBD2 for D (7 bases). TRBJ2-7 matches the DNA end more closely, so the J call is doubtful. Per germline, CDR1 SGHRS and CDR2 YFSETQ. The CDR3 is 15 residues long. The CDR3 DNA follows: TGCGCCAGCAGCTTGGCCGGGGGGACAACCTACGAGCAGTACTTC. This translates into CASSLAGGTTYEQYF.

This chain uses TRBV11-1 with TRBJ2-7, with 10 bases that match TRBD1. The CDR3 is 16 residues long. Trimming cost V 5 bases and J 5 bases; bases outside gene matches: 12. Germline assignment: CDR1 SGHAT and CDR2 FQDESV (reference sequence). CDR3 DNA sequence: TGTGCCAGCAGCCGGCGGCCCGGGACAGGGGCCCACGAGCAGTACTTC. This encodes CASSRRPGTGAHEQYF. Full variable domain (missing parts from reference TRBV11-1 and TRBJ2-7): EAEVAQSPRYKITEKSQAVAFWCDPISGHATLYWYRQILGQGPELLVQFQDESVVDDSQLPKDRFSAERLKGVDSTLKIQPAELGDSAMYLCASSRRPGTGAHEQYFGPGTRLTVT.

This clone was recorded once. Relative to the germline gene, one junction end is altered; a read error may explain this. The chain joins TRBV19 to TRBJ1-1, with 8 bases lining up with TRBD1. The CDR3 runs to 12 residues. Germline CDR1 reads LNHDA; CDR2 reads SQIVND (reference sequence). The CDR3 DNA reads TGTGCCGGTAGGAGACAGGGGACTGAAGCTTTCTTT. This sequence encodes CAGRRQGTEAFF. Full variable domain (outside the CDR3, taken from reference TRBV19 and TRBJ1-1): DGGITQSPKYLFRKEGQNVTLSCEQNLNHDAMYWYRQDPGQGLRLIYYSQIVNDFQKGDIAEGYSVSREKKESFPLTVTSAQKNPTAFYLCAGRRQGTEAFFGQGTRLTVV.

V and J are TRBV2 and TRBJ1-2, with D maybe TRBD1 (5 bases). Trimming pared 2 bases from V and 2 bases from J, leaving 9 bases between. Looked up from germline, CDR1 is SNHLY and CDR2 is FYNNEI. The length of the CDR3 is 14 residues. This CDR3 is CASSERGTNYGYTF. CDR3 DNA: TGTGCCAGCAGTGAACGCGGGACGAACTATGGCTACACCTTC.

J is TRBJ2-2 and V is TRBV7-2; TRBD1 matches 9 bases. This CDR3 comprises 18 residues. Unmatched junction bases numbered 13, after V lost 3 bases and J lost 5 bases. Germline CDR1 reads SGHTA; CDR2 reads FQGNSA. The chain's CDR3 is CASSFWGMGQGTTGELFF. Written as DNA, the CDR3 is TGTGCCAGCAGCTTTTGGGGGATGGGACAGGGTACGACCGGGGAGCTGTTTTTT.

This clone showed up just a few times. This chain links TRBV5-1 with TRBJ1-1; 7 bases line up with TRBD1. Trimming took 4 bases from V and 1 from J; bases not matched to a gene: 7. Germline-derived CDR1 and CDR2 are SGHRS and YFSETQ. This CDR3 comprises 15 residues. Here the CDR3 reads CASSPREGANTEAFF. The CDR3 DNA reads TGCGCCAGCAGCCCGCGGGAGGGGGCGAACACTGAAGCTTTCTTT.

V is TRBV5-6 and J is TRBJ1-5, with D perhaps TRBD1 (5 bases). CDR1 and CDR2 (germline): SGHDT, YYEEEE. CDR3 length equals 14 residues. With 1 base removed from V and 1 base from J, the gap between germline ends came to 6 bases. CDR3 in amino acids: CASSLKGSNQPQHF. Here the CDR3 DNA reads TGTGCCAGCAGCTTGAAGGGGAGCAATCAGCCCCAGCATTTT. The entire variable domain, with the rest obtained from reference TRBV5-6 and TRBJ1-5, is as follows: DAGVTQSPTHLIKTRGQQVTLRCSPKSGHDTVSWYQQALGQGPQFIFQYYEEEERQRGNFPDRFSGHQFPNYSSELNVNALLLGDSALYLCASSLKGSNQPQHFGDGTRLSIL.

V usage is TRBV19 and J usage is TRBJ2-7; a weak D match, TRBD2 (5 bases). Germline V gives CDR1 LNHDA, CDR2 SQIVND (reference sequence). The V and J ends lost 3 bases and 5 bases respectively, with 8 bases between them. CDR3 length: 12 amino acids. CDR3 DNA sequence: TGTGCCAGTAGTATTTCCGGGGACGAGCAGTACTTC. It encodes CASSISGDEQYF.

The chain combines TRBV30 with TRBJ1-5, with D unresolved. V lost 8 bases and J lost 0, with 11 bases in between. There are 13 residues in the CDR3. Germline loops: CDR1 GTSNPN, CDR2 SVGIG (reference sequence). CDR3 DNA sequence: TGTGCCGCGGAAGGCAGTAGCAATCAGCCCCAGCATTTT. Protein product: CAAEGSSNQPQHF.

The rearrangement uses TRBV25-1 and TRBJ2-6, with D unclear. From germline, CDR1 is MGHDK and CDR2 SYGVNS. The CDR3 covers 13 residues. V lost 8 bases, J lost 3 bases, and 8 bases lay in between. The CDR3 loop is CASRPGGANVLTF. CDR3 sequence (DNA): TGTGCCAGCCGCCCGGGTGGGGCCAACGTCCTGACTTTC.

The V and J genes are TRBV29-1 and TRBJ1-2; no reliable D call. Trimming stripped 1 base from V and 3 bases from J, with 12 bases between. This CDR3 region has 14 residues. Germline loops: CDR1 SQVTM, CDR2 ANQGSEA. The CDR3 sequence: CSVEGGYPYYGYTF. CDR3 sequence (DNA): TGCAGCGTTGAAGGAGGATATCCGTACTATGGCTACACCTTC.

The chain couples TRBV7-2 to TRBJ2-1, with a possible D match to TRBD1 (6 bases). The CDR3 is 13 amino acids. The V end lost 5 bases, the J end lost 7 bases, and 12 bases lay between the germline ends. Germline V CDR1 and CDR2: SGHTA, FQGNSA. Here the CDR3 DNA reads TGTGCCAGCAGCCCCGGGACACATAATGAGCAGTTCTTC. Amino acids: CASSPGTHNEQFF.